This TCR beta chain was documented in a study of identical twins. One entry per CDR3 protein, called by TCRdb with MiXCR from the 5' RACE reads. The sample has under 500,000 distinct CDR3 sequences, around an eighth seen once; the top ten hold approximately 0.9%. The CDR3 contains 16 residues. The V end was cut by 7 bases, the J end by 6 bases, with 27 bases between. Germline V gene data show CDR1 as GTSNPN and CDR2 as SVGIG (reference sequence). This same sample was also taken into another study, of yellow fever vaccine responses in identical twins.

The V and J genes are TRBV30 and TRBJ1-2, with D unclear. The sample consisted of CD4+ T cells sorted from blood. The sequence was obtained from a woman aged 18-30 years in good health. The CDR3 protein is CASYHPTEYPNHGYTF. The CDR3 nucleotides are TGTGCCTCCTATCACCCGACGGAGTATCCGAATCATGGCTACACCTTC.